One sample yielded the 13 T cell receptor beta chains listed below, sequenced in a study of T cell responses to AZD1222 COVID-19 vaccine. The protocol was immunoSEQ multiplex PCR, while the TCRdb copy is restricted to in-frame clones and leaves out a portion. The sample records 180,000 or so clones, about 91% being singletons. The sequenced sample was peripheral blood, obtained on day 0 of AZD1222 vaccination. These receptors came from an adult in good health.

CDR3 in DNA: TGTGCCAGCAGGCAGACTAGCGGGGGTTACTACGAGCAGTACTTC. Translation: CASRQTSGGYYEQYF. The chain couples TRBV6-5 to TRBJ2-7, with 12 nucleotides matching TRBD2. Germline lookup yields CDR1 MNHEY and CDR2 SVGAGI. With V trimmed by 6 bases and J by 3 bases, 6 bases remained unmatched. The CDR3 length is 15 residues.

This clone was found once. The genes are TRBV9 and TRBJ2-1; TRBD2 matches 9 bases. The CDR3 has 15 amino acids. CDR1 is SGDLS, CDR2 YYNGEE, per germline. The ends lost 4 bases at V and 5 bases at J; junction bases unmatched: 7. CDR3 sequence reads: CASSRRTSEDNEQFF. CDR3 coding DNA: TGTGCCAGCAGCAGAAGGACTAGCGAGGACAATGAGCAGTTCTTC.

The chain employs TRBV24-1 and TRBJ2-5, with TRBD2 identical over 13 bases. The CDR3 has 17 residues. V lost 4 bases, J lost 2 bases, and 6 bases stayed unmatched. The V gene's germline CDR1 is KGHDR and CDR2 SFDVKD. The CDR3 DNA reads TGTGCCACCAGTGAATCCGGGACTAGCGGGAAGCAAGAGACCCAGTACTTC. This gives the protein CATSESGTSGKQETQYF.

This clone qualifies as medium-sized. This sequence joins TRBV28 and TRBJ1-5; no clear D gene. Trimming shortened V by 10 bases and J by 6 bases, and 13 bases separated the two germline ends. Germline V gene sequence: CDR1 MDHEN, CDR2 SYDVKM. The CDR3 runs 12 residues. CDR3 in DNA: TGTGCCATACGGACGGGATCTCAGCCCCAGCATTTT. Its translation: CAIRTGSQPQHF.

The chain has TRBV2 and TRBJ1-5; TRBD1 might be the D (6 bases). The CDR3 consists of 14 residues. Germline lookup yields CDR1 SNHLY and CDR2 FYNNEI. Trimming cost V 6 bases and J 5 bases, with 14 bases left between them. The CDR3 spells CASRTRQVDQPQHF. As DNA, the CDR3 is TGTGCCAGCAGGACTAGACAGGTCGATCAGCCCCAGCATTTT.

The rearrangement joins TRBV28 to TRBJ1-5; no firm D call. This CDR3 is built from 13 residues. Trimming removed 4 bases from V and 9 bases from J, with 13 bases in between. Germline V CDR1 and CDR2: MDHEN, SYDVKM. CDR3 residues: CASSWVPWRPQHF. In nucleotides, the CDR3 is TGTGCCAGCAGTTGGGTCCCTTGGCGGCCCCAGCATTTT.

This clone appeared a single time. This chain uses TRBV4-2 with TRBJ2-1; TRBD2 agrees at 8 bases. Germline lookup yields CDR1 LGHNA and CDR2 YNFKEQ. The CDR3 runs 17 residues. V trimming: 0 bases; J trimming: 10 bases; junction bases outside the gene matches: 14. CDR3 nucleotide sequence: TGTGCCAGCAGCCAAGATGGGCGGGGGGCCCCCCTCCGGGAGCAGTTCTTC. Residues: CASSQDGRGAPLREQFF.

This rearrangement joins TRBV9 to TRBJ2-1; D is perhaps TRBD2 (5 bases). Germline values: CDR1 SGDLS, CDR2 YYNGEE. This CDR3 has 15 residues. Between the trimmed V and J ends, which lost 0 bases and 6 bases, there was a span of 13 bases. The CDR3 spells CASSVGSSPPNEQFF. The CDR3 region has the DNA TGTGCCAGCAGCGTAGGGTCTAGCCCCCCCAATGAGCAGTTCTTC. The variable domain in full, with the rest retrieved from reference TRBV9 and TRBJ2-1, is DSGVTQTPKHLITATGQRVTLRCSPRSGDLSVYWYQQSLDQGLQFLIQYYNGEERAKGNILERFSAQQFPDLHSELNLSSLELGDSALYFCASSVGSSPPNEQFFGPGTRLTVL.

This rearrangement joins TRBV27 to TRBJ1-1; D is undetermined. The V gene lost 0 bases and the J gene lost 4 bases, with 12 bases spanning the gap. There are 15 residues in the CDR3. Looked up from germline, CDR1 is MNHEY and CDR2 is SMNVEV (reference sequence). CDR3 protein: CASSLSSRGSTEAFF. DNA of the CDR3: TGTGCCAGCAGTTTATCCAGCCGGGGTAGCACTGAAGCTTTCTTT.

The V gene is TRBV10-3, the J gene TRBJ1-6, with D perhaps TRBD1 (6 bases). The CDR3 spans 15 residues. V lost 0 bases to trimming and J lost 7 bases, with 10 bases between them. CDR1 ENHRY and CDR2 SYGVKD come from the germline V gene. The CDR3 region is CAISESGQPNSPLHF. The CDR3 DNA sequence: TGTGCCATCAGTGAGTCAGGACAGCCGAATTCACCCCTCCACTTT.

The V gene is TRBV7-2, the J gene TRBJ1-5, with D possibly matching TRBD1 (6 bases). Germline V gene sequence: CDR1 SGHTA, CDR2 FQGNSA. V was clipped by 6 bases and J by 7 bases, with 22 bases between them. The CDR3 runs to 16 residues. CDR3 protein: CASSPAPGHPAQPQHF. The CDR3 bases are TGTGCCAGCAGTCCCGCCCCGGGACACCCGGCACAGCCCCAGCATTTT.

J is TRBJ1-2 and V is TRBV9, with D uncertain. Trimming took off 0 bases at V and 7 bases at J, with 13 bases between the two ends. This CDR3 has 14 residues. Germline loops: CDR1 SGDLS, CDR2 YYNGEE. This CDR3 is CASSVALWRVGYTF. CDR3 coding DNA: TGTGCCAGCAGCGTAGCCTTATGGAGGGTTGGCTACACCTTC.

The chain joins TRBV4-3 to TRBJ2-7, with a possible D match to TRBD1 (5 bases). Germline V CDR1 and CDR2: LGHNA, YSLEER. Trimming removed 0 bases from V and 2 bases from J, with 8 bases in between. The CDR3 length is 14 residues. CDR3 amino acids: CASSQDTGTYEQYF. CDR3 nucleotides: TGCGCCAGCAGCCAAGATACAGGAACCTACGAGCAGTACTTC.